This T cell receptor beta chain was identified during a study of blood T cell repertoires in COVID-19. Across the study: Recovered participants had two consecutive negative NP/OP PCR tests, healthcare professional clearance, or symptom resolution. Collection of acute and convalescent COVID-19 samples took place in the United States, Italy and Spain.

The method was immunoSEQ multiplex PCR; TCRdb's version includes in-frame clones alone and lacks a portion of them. The data show more than 300,000 clones, approximately 87% seen once. Trimming cost V 1 base and J 9 bases; bases outside gene matches: 8. The CDR3 sequence is 15 residues long. CDR1 and CDR2 from the germline V gene are SGHRS and YFSETQ. V gene TRBV5-1 combines with J gene TRBJ2-1, with 9 bases aligning to TRBD2. The specimen was PBMCs or T cells enriched from blood (not recorded which). This TCR was sampled from a man in his forties in a cohort exposed to, infected with or recovered from COVID-19 (not recorded which). As DNA, the CDR3 is TGCGCCAGCAGCTTGCCGGGACTAGCCGGTGGTGAGCAGTTCTTC. Protein sequence: CASSLPGLAGGEQFF.